Listed here are 14 T cell receptor beta chains from one sample, sequenced in a study of cytomegalovirus exposure and HLA in healthy donors. Using immunoSEQ multiplex PCR, the repertoire was profiled, and TCRdb retains in-frame clones only, with some absent. Counted here are over 120,000 clones, 94% occurring once; the ten biggest clones make up approximately 2%. Sequencing input: PBMCs. Receptor source: a man aged 18 to 30 in good health and CMV-seropositive.

The chain has TRBV5-1 and TRBJ2-1; no clear D. CDR1 SGHRS and CDR2 YFSETQ come from the germline V gene. The CDR3 spans 12 residues. V lost 2 bases to trimming and J lost 7 bases, with 7 bases between them. The chain's CDR3 is CASSFFSNEQFF. CDR3 nucleotide sequence: TGCGCCAGCAGCTTCTTCTCTAATGAGCAGTTCTTC.

The chain is built from TRBV14 and TRBJ2-2; maybe TRBD1 (7 bases). V was cut by 1 base and J by 3 bases, with 9 bases left in between. Germline CDR1 reads SGHDN; CDR2 reads FVKESK. This CDR3 region has 15 residues. The CDR3 DNA follows: TGTGCCAGCAGCCAAGGCGGGACAGACACCGGGGAGCTGTTTTTT. This sequence encodes CASSQGGTDTGELFF.

The gene calls are TRBV6-5 and TRBJ2-4, with TRBD2 identical over 9 bases. The CDR3 extends over 15 amino acids. Germline V CDR1 and CDR2: MNHEY, SVGAGI. With V trimmed by 6 bases and J by 6 bases, 9 bases remained unmatched. CDR3 coding DNA: TGTGCCAGCAGACAATCAGCGGGAGGTACAAACATTCAGTACTTC. It encodes CASRQSAGGTNIQYF.

The chain has TRBV5-1 and TRBJ2-1; 9 bases line up with TRBD2. V lost 9 bases, J lost 5 bases, and 3 bases stayed unmatched. CDR1 is SGHRS and CDR2 is YFSETQ in the germline V gene. The CDR3 extends over 12 amino acids. The CDR3 nucleotides are TGCGCCACTAAGCGGGAGGACAATGAGCAGTTCTTC. Translated: CATKREDNEQFF.

The chain links TRBV27 to TRBJ2-7; tentative D call: TRBD2 (5 bases). CDR3 length: 15 amino acids. The germline CDR1 and CDR2 sequences are MNHEY and SMNVEV (reference sequence). V was shortened by 3 bases and J by 7 bases, with 19 bases between the two germline ends. The CDR3 here is CASSLRGPGLREQYF. The CDR3 bases are TGTGCCAGCAGTTTGCGAGGGCCGGGTTTGCGGGAGCAGTACTTC.

V gene TRBV7-2 combines with J gene TRBJ2-7; 8 bases agree with TRBD2. In germline, CDR1 is SGHTA, CDR2 FQGNSA. The CDR3 covers 15 residues. V dropped 3 bases and J dropped 4; count of bases not matched to a gene: 8. The CDR3 nucleotides read TGTGCCAGCAGCTTGGGTAGCGGGGACCTTTACGAGCAGTACTTC. Translation: CASSLGSGDLYEQYF.

V is TRBV11-2 and J is TRBJ2-7; 10 bases agree with TRBD1. Trimming removed 5 bases from V and 3 bases from J; junction bases left unmatched: 4. This CDR3 is built from 14 residues. From germline, CDR1 is SGHAT and CDR2 FQNNGV. For the CDR3, the DNA is TGTGCCAGCAGCGGGACAGGGGTAGTCTACGAGCAGTACTTC. Encoded protein: CASSGTGVVYEQYF.

The chain has TRBV7-9 and TRBJ2-1, with 13 bases aligning to TRBD2. The ends lost 5 bases at V and 4 bases at J; junction bases unmatched: 2. CDR3 length equals 15 residues. From germline, CDR1 is SEHNR and CDR2 FQNEAQ (reference sequence). CDR3 sequence (DNA): TGTGCCAGCAGCCCGGGACTAGCGGGGTACAATGAGCAGTTCTTC. It specifies CASSPGLAGYNEQFF.

The chain couples TRBV18 to TRBJ2-1; TRBD2 agrees at 7 bases. The CDR3 totals 17 residues. The V and J ends lost 4 bases and 2 bases, in that order; junction bases with no gene match: 11. Germline V gene data show CDR1 as KGHSH and CDR2 as LQKENI. The CDR3 loop is CASSHRGGRIPYNEQFF. Here the CDR3 DNA reads TGTGCCAGCTCACACCGGGGAGGGCGAATCCCCTACAATGAGCAGTTCTTC.

This rearrangement joins TRBV6-1 to TRBJ2-5, with TRBD1 matching 7 bases. The CDR3 is made up of 13 amino acids. Germline V gene data show CDR1 as MNHNS and CDR2 as SASEGT. V lost 9 bases to trimming and J lost 2 bases; unmatched junction nucleotides: 6. The CDR3 region is CASTRGQQETQYF. Written as DNA, the CDR3 is TGTGCCAGTACCCGGGGACAGCAAGAGACCCAGTACTTC.

The gene calls are TRBV4-1 and TRBJ2-7, with a tentative D call TRBD2 (5 bases). The V end was cut by 5 bases, the J end by 6 bases, with 20 bases between. Germline CDR1 and CDR2: MGHRA and YSYEKL. CDR3 length: 15 residues. The CDR3 nucleotides are TGCGCCAGCAGCAAAGGAAGCCAAACTAGGCTCGAGCAGTACTTC. It yields the protein CASSKGSQTRLEQYF.

The rearrangement links TRBV5-8 to TRBJ2-3; tentatively, D is TRBD1 (5 bases). This CDR3 has 15 amino acids. Germline V gives CDR1 SGHTS, CDR2 YDEGEE. V was trimmed by 1 base and J by 0 bases, leaving 9 bases between them. CDR3 amino acids: CASSLPRASTDTQYF. The DNA for the CDR3 is TGTGCCAGCAGCTTGCCCAGGGCAAGCACAGATACGCAGTATTTT.

The chain couples TRBV6-5 to TRBJ2-3, with TRBD1 identical over 7 bases. The CDR3 spans 15 residues. With V trimmed by 5 bases and J by 2 bases, 7 bases remained unmatched. Germline V lookup: CDR1 MNHEY, CDR2 SVGAGI. CDR3 amino acids: CASSLRRGHTDTQYF. CDR3 in DNA: TGTGCCAGCAGTCTTAGAAGGGGGCACACAGATACGCAGTATTTT.

V gene TRBV25-1 combines with J gene TRBJ1-2, with a weak D call TRBD1 (5 bases). The CDR3 consists of 14 residues. In germline, CDR1 is MGHDK, CDR2 SYGVNS. Trimming removed 5 bases from V and 5 bases from J, with 15 bases in between. The CDR3 protein is CASSTLTGGYGYTF. The CDR3 DNA reads TGTGCCAGCAGTACTCTAACGGGGGGGTATGGCTACACCTTC.